This TCR beta chain is drawn from a study of cytomegalovirus exposure and HLA in healthy donors. PCR primers comprised 60 Vbeta and 13 Jbeta primers. Here immunoSEQ multiplex PCR was the method, and the copy in TCRdb shows in-frame clones only, minus some. The specimen's table records tens of thousands of clones. Participants comprised healthy donors of bone marrow. Germline CDR1 reads LNHDA; CDR2 reads SQIVND (reference sequence). CDR3 length equals 14 residues. Trimming removed 7 bases from V and 2 bases from J; junction bases left unmatched: 2. Sequencing was done on a sample of PBMCs. The sequence was obtained from a boy younger than 18 in good health and CMV-seronegative. The chain couples TRBV19 to TRBJ2-3; 11 bases match TRBD2. The CDR3 sequence is CASTSGRHTDTQYF. For the CDR3, the DNA is TGTGCCAGTACTAGCGGGAGGCACACAGATACGCAGTATTTT.